These T cell receptor beta chains were read from a single sample in a study of shared clonotypes between healthy human individuals. Libraries were prepared by immunoSEQ multiplex PCR; TCRdb keeps only in-frame clonotypes and omits some of them. The data show approximately 1.5 million clones, approximately 98% seen once. The sequenced sample was naive CD4+ T cells sorted from blood. The receptors were gathered from a man under 40 in good health. CDR3s include the opening cysteine and the closing phenylalanine or tryptophan. The order of the fields is clone size, J gene, D gene, V gene, CDR3 protein, CDR3 DNA. D genes are given only for firm matches. Clone size is shown for a subset of rows, as once, few, many or a class of expanded clone.

size: -
J: TRBJ2-3
D: -
V: TRBV19
CDR3: CASRSARTTGDTQYF
DNA: TGTGCCAGTAGGTCAGCGAGGACCACCGGAGATACGCAGTATTTT

size: -
J: TRBJ2-7
D: -
V: TRBV6-1
CDR3: CASSGNRMTYEQYF
DNA: TGTGCCAGCAGTGGCAATCGTATGACCTACGAGCAGTACTTC

size: -
J: TRBJ2-5
D: -
V: TRBV7-8
CDR3: CASSAHTGLVTQYF
DNA: TGTGCCAGCAGCGCCCACACAGGTCTTGTGACCCAGTACTTC

size: -
J: TRBJ2-3
D: -
V: TRBV2
CDR3: CASSVIGSTDTQYF
DNA: TGTGCCAGCAGTGTAATCGGGAGCACAGATACGCAGTATTTT

size: -
J: TRBJ2-3
D: TRBD2
V: TRBV18
CDR3: CASSPLAGTSGRTTDTQYF
DNA: TGTGCCAGCTCACCCCTGGCCGGGACTAGCGGGAGGACCACAGATACGCAGTATTTT

size: -
J: TRBJ2-7
D: -
V: TRBV15
CDR3: CATSRDRVDEQYF
DNA: TGTGCCACCAGCAGAGACAGGGTCGACGAGCAGTACTTC

size: -
J: TRBJ1-1
D: -
V: TRBV5-6
CDR3: CASSYPTGGTLNTEAFF
DNA: TGTGCCAGCAGCTACCCAACTGGAGGGACCCTGAACACTGAAGCTTTCTTT

size: -
J: TRBJ1-2
D: TRBD1
V: TRBV5-5
CDR3: CASGSLPTGLGGYTF
DNA: TGTGCCAGCGGTAGCTTACCGACAGGGCTGGGAGGCTACACCTTC

size: -
J: TRBJ2-7
D: TRBD1
V: TRBV5-5
CDR3: CASSLDLQGAYEQYF
DNA: TGTGCCAGCAGCTTGGACTTACAGGGGGCTTACGAGCAGTACTTC

size: -
J: TRBJ1-3
D: -
V: TRBV18
CDR3: CASSLGTDDSGNTIYF
DNA: TGTGCCAGCTCACTCGGGACCGACGACTCTGGAAACACCATATATTTT

size: -
J: TRBJ2-7
D: -
V: TRBV18
CDR3: CASSPPMNDEQYF
DNA: TGTGCCAGCTCTCCCCCGATGAACGACGAGCAGTACTTC

size: -
J: TRBJ2-3
D: TRBD2
V: TRBV19
CDR3: CASSRLAGEGDTQYF
DNA: TGTGCCAGTAGTCGACTAGCGGGAGAGGGAGATACGCAGTATTTT

size: -
J: TRBJ1-5
D: -
V: TRBV5-1
CDR3: CASSSRGDQPQHF
DNA: TGCGCCAGCAGTTCCAGGGGTGATCAGCCCCAGCATTTT

size: -
J: TRBJ2-2
D: TRBD1
V: TRBV18
CDR3: CASSLGQGAGELFF
DNA: TGTGCCAGCTCTCTCGGACAGGGCGCCGGGGAGCTGTTTTTT

size: -
J: TRBJ2-2
D: -
V: TRBV30
CDR3: CAWSVIAVNTGELFF
DNA: TGTGCCTGGAGTGTAATAGCGGTGAACACCGGGGAGCTGTTTTTT

size: -
J: TRBJ2-7
D: -
V: TRBV20-1
CDR3: CSAQGGGEQYF
DNA: TGCAGTGCCCAGGGTGGCGGGGAGCAGTACTTC

size: -
J: TRBJ2-7
D: -
V: TRBV10-3
CDR3: CAISGTSGHEQYF
DNA: TGTGCCATTTCCGGGACTTCAGGGCACGAGCAGTACTTC

size: -
J: TRBJ1-5
D: -
V: TRBV5-4
CDR3: CASSLVPGEGPQHF
DNA: TGTGCCAGCAGCTTGGTTCCGGGCGAAGGGCCCCAGCATTTT

size: -
J: TRBJ2-1
D: -
V: TRBV18
CDR3: CASSPLDAGAEQFF
DNA: TGTGCCAGCTCACCACTCGACGCAGGGGCTGAGCAGTTCTTC

size: -
J: TRBJ1-5
D: TRBD1
V: TRBV18
CDR3: CASSPFTTGGNQPQHF
DNA: TGTGCCAGCTCACCTTTCACTACAGGGGGCAATCAGCCCCAGCATTTT

size: -
J: TRBJ2-6
D: -
V: TRBV7-8
CDR3: CAGSPGANVLTF
DNA: TGTGCCGGGTCTCCTGGGGCCAACGTCCTGACTTTC

size: -
J: TRBJ2-7
D: -
V: TRBV5-1
CDR3: CASSTGTTLGYEQYF
DNA: TGCGCCAGCAGCACTGGGACGACCCTAGGCTACGAGCAGTACTTC

size: -
J: TRBJ2-1
D: TRBD2
V: TRBV5-4
CDR3: CASSSSGTSAYNEQFF
DNA: TGTGCCAGCAGCTCTTCCGGGACTAGCGCTTACAATGAGCAGTTCTTC

size: -
J: TRBJ2-5
D: -
V: TRBV25-1
CDR3: CASSGYPSDQETQYF
DNA: TGTGCCAGCAGTGGATATCCTAGCGACCAAGAGACCCAGTACTTC

size: -
J: TRBJ2-7
D: -
V: TRBV7-9
CDR3: CASSFSFSSDAYEQYF
DNA: TGTGCCAGCAGCTTTAGTTTTTCTAGCGACGCCTACGAGCAGTACTTC

size: -
J: TRBJ2-3
D: -
V: TRBV9
CDR3: CASSHPSTDTQYF
DNA: TGTGCCAGCAGCCATCCGAGCACAGATACGCAGTATTTT

size: -
J: TRBJ1-1
D: -
V: TRBV12-2
CDR3: CASRLETPSDTEAFF
DNA: TGTGCAAGTCGCTTAGAGACACCTTCGGACACTGAAGCTTTCTTT

size: -
J: TRBJ1-5
D: -
V: TRBV2
CDR3: CASRGGIGNQPQHF
DNA: TGTGCCAGCAGGGGGGGGATTGGAAACCAGCCCCAGCATTTT

size: once
J: TRBJ2-5
D: TRBD1
V: TRBV11-1
CDR3: CASSQRQGDQETQYF
DNA: TGTGCCAGCAGCCAACGGCAGGGGGACCAAGAGACCCAGTACTTC

size: -
J: TRBJ2-7
D: TRBD2
V: TRBV6-5
CDR3: CASRRAGSLYEQYF
DNA: TGTGCCAGCAGAAGAGCGGGATCCCTTTACGAGCAGTACTTC

size: -
J: TRBJ2-7
D: TRBD2
V: TRBV11-2
CDR3: CASSSLAENYEQYF
DNA: TGTGCCAGCAGCTCACTAGCGGAGAACTACGAGCAGTACTTC

size: -
J: TRBJ1-4
D: TRBD1
V: TRBV15
CDR3: CATSRTGTVLNEKLFF
DNA: TGTGCCACCAGCAGAACCGGGACAGTCCTTAATGAAAAACTGTTTTTT

size: -
J: TRBJ2-5
D: TRBD1
V: TRBV27
CDR3: CASSPRDLTGRIETQYF
DNA: TGTGCCAGCAGTCCCCGGGATTTGACAGGGCGGATAGAGACCCAGTACTTC

size: -
J: TRBJ1-5
D: TRBD1
V: TRBV28
CDR3: CASTRQGARQPQHF
DNA: TGTGCCAGCACCAGACAGGGGGCAAGGCAGCCCCAGCATTTT

size: -
J: TRBJ2-2
D: -
V: TRBV28
CDR3: CASSSTPGLTGELFF
DNA: TGTGCCAGCAGTTCCACCCCAGGGTTAACCGGGGAGCTGTTTTTT

size: -
J: TRBJ2-1
D: TRBD1
V: TRBV7-2
CDR3: CASSLVTGSYNEQFF
DNA: TGTGCCAGCAGCTTAGTGACAGGGTCATACAATGAGCAGTTCTTC

size: once
J: TRBJ2-7
D: TRBD1
V: TRBV5-4
CDR3: CASSLGTGYEQYF
DNA: TGTGCCAGCAGCTTGGGGACAGGGTACGAGCAGTACTTC

size: -
J: TRBJ2-3
D: -
V: TRBV5-1
CDR3: CASSSEPRPAPRADTQYF
DNA: TGCGCCAGCAGCTCCGAACCACGACCCGCCCCACGGGCAGATACGCAGTATTTT

size: -
J: TRBJ2-7
D: TRBD2
V: TRBV2
CDR3: CASSNSGVSYEQYF
DNA: TGTGCCAGCAGTAATAGCGGGGTCTCCTACGAGCAGTACTTC

size: -
J: TRBJ1-4
D: -
V: TRBV29-1
CDR3: CSVGYSEKLFF
DNA: TGCAGCGTTGGCTACAGTGAAAAACTGTTTTTT

size: -
J: TRBJ2-1
D: TRBD2
V: TRBV5-1
CDR3: CASSWTSGRSSYNEQFF
DNA: TGCGCCAGCAGCTGGACTAGCGGGAGGAGCTCCTACAATGAGCAGTTCTTC

size: -
J: TRBJ2-7
D: TRBD2
V: TRBV7-8
CDR3: CASSFVGLDIYEQYF
DNA: TGTGCCAGCAGCTTTGTGGGACTAGATATCTACGAGCAGTACTTC

size: -
J: TRBJ2-5
D: -
V: TRBV11-2
CDR3: CASSLNTGPQETQYF
DNA: TGTGCCAGCAGCTTAAATACAGGACCGCAAGAGACCCAGTACTTC

size: -
J: TRBJ2-7
D: TRBD2
V: TRBV7-8
CDR3: CASSQGGLAGGSAYF
DNA: TGTGCCAGCAGCCAGGGGGGGCTAGCGGGAGGAAGTGCGTACTTC

size: -
J: TRBJ2-1
D: -
V: TRBV5-1
CDR3: CASSFVGSHEQFF
DNA: TGCGCCAGCAGCTTTGTCGGGAGTCATGAGCAGTTCTTC

size: -
J: TRBJ2-6
D: -
V: TRBV6-1
CDR3: CASTKAPGANVLTF
DNA: TGTGCCAGCACAAAGGCGCCGGGGGCCAACGTCCTGACTTTC

size: -
J: TRBJ1-4
D: -
V: TRBV28
CDR3: CASSLSPRSEKLFF
DNA: TGTGCCAGCAGTTTATCACCCCGGAGCGAAAAACTGTTTTTT

size: -
J: TRBJ1-4
D: -
V: TRBV7-8
CDR3: CASSLEGAPTNEKLFF
DNA: TGTGCCAGCAGCTTAGAAGGGGCGCCAACTAATGAAAAACTGTTTTTT

size: -
J: TRBJ1-5
D: -
V: TRBV15
CDR3: CATSRERGYRVNQPQHF
DNA: TGTGCCACCAGCAGAGAGAGGGGGTACAGGGTGAATCAGCCCCAGCATTTT

size: -
J: TRBJ2-5
D: -
V: TRBV18
CDR3: CASSPLAVTETQYF
DNA: TGTGCCAGCTCACCACTCGCTGTGACAGAGACCCAGTACTTC

size: -
J: TRBJ1-4
D: -
V: TRBV7-3
CDR3: CASSPRTLGINEKLFF
DNA: TGTGCCAGCAGCCCGAGGACCTTGGGAATTAATGAAAAACTGTTTTTT

size: -
J: TRBJ1-4
D: -
V: TRBV29-1
CDR3: CSARGDEKLFF
DNA: TGCAGCGCCCGGGGTGATGAAAAACTGTTTTTT

size: -
J: TRBJ2-1
D: -
V: TRBV28
CDR3: CASSVRGSSYNEQFF
DNA: TGTGCCAGCAGCGTCAGGGGAAGTTCCTACAATGAGCAGTTCTTC

size: once
J: TRBJ1-1
D: -
V: TRBV5-1
CDR3: CASSRETDYTEAFF
DNA: TGCGCCAGCAGCCGGGAGACGGACTACACTGAAGCTTTCTTT

size: -
J: TRBJ2-4
D: TRBD2
V: TRBV7-7
CDR3: CASSLEGTERERNIQYF
DNA: TGTGCTAGCAGCTTAGAGGGGACGGAGCGGGAGAGAAACATTCAGTACTTC

size: once
J: TRBJ2-7
D: -
V: TRBV29-1
CDR3: CSVVLAARVDEQYF
DNA: TGCAGCGTTGTTCTTGCAGCGCGGGTGGACGAGCAGTACTTC

size: -
J: TRBJ1-1
D: -
V: TRBV5-8
CDR3: CASSLGARVNTEAFF
DNA: TGTGCCAGCAGCTTGGGCGCCAGAGTGAACACTGAAGCTTTCTTT

size: -
J: TRBJ1-2
D: -
V: TRBV11-2
CDR3: CASSSGTRYGYTF
DNA: TGTGCCAGCAGTTCCGGGACACGCTATGGCTACACCTTC

size: -
J: TRBJ1-2
D: -
V: TRBV6-5
CDR3: CASSLGGSLNGYTF
DNA: TGTGCCAGCAGCCTGGGGGGGTCTCTCAATGGCTACACCTTC

size: -
J: TRBJ2-1
D: -
V: TRBV5-1
CDR3: CASSLQPPTYESNEQFF
DNA: TGCGCCAGCAGCTTGCAGCCGCCTACGTATGAATCCAATGAGCAGTTCTTC